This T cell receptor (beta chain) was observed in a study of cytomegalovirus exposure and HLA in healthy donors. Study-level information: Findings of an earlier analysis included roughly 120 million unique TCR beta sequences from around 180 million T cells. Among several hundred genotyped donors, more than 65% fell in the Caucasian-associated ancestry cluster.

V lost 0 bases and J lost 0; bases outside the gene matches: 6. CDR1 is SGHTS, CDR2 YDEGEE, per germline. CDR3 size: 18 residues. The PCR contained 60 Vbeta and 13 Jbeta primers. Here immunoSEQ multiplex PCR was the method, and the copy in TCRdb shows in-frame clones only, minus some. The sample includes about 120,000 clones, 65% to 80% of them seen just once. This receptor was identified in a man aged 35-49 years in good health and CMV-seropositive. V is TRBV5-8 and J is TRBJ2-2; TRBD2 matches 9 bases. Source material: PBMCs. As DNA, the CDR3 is TGTGCCAGCAGCTTGGCTCTCCTAGCGGGGACGAACACCGGGGAGCTGTTTTTT. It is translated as CASSLALLAGTNTGELFF. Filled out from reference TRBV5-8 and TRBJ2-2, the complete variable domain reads EAGVTQSPTHLIKTRGQQATLRCSPISGHTSVYWYQQALGLGLQFLLWYDEGEERNRGNFPPRFSGRQFPNYSSELNVNALELEDSALYLCASSLALLAGTNTGELFFGEGSRLTVL.